This entry concerns a single TCR beta chain. Its specific antigen is unknown. No clone much larger than this one lies a single base away; base qualities are absent. This sample was sequenced with an Illumina NovaSeq 6000. cDNA libraries for TCRalpha and TCRbeta were prepared by 5'RACE using constant-segment primers, with sample barcodes and unique molecular identifiers added. RNA was extracted from every sample with Trizol reagent. The libraries were amplified in two PCR steps, and the second step added a second sample barcode and Illumina TruSeq adapters. Sequencing of libraries was performed on an Illumina NovaSeq with 2 x 150 bp paired-end reads. From the authors' description of their analysis: Demultiplexing of reads and collapsing into UMI-guided consensus sequences were performed with migec v1.2.7. Using mixcr v2.1.11, the UMI consensuses were aligned to TRA and TRB V and J templates and assembled into clonotypes. A clonotype was counted as expanded or contracted only if both edgeR and NoisET called the change significant, with noise models trained on biological replicates. For edgeR calls, the cutoffs were a false discovery rate-adjusted p below 0.01 and a log2 fold-change threshold of 1. As an exploratory analysis of dynamics, max-normalized trajectories of the 1000 most abundant clonotypes were examined by PCA with hierarchical clustering. Separately sequenced CD4+ and CD8+ repertoires were used to assign a CD4 or CD8 phenotype to each responding clone. TCRdb trimmed the raw reads at Q25, called clones with MiXCR and kept productive beta chains. Rows with a matching CDR3 protein are joined into one entry that keeps the most common DNA and genes. For this entry, the V and J calls and clone size follow TCRdb and not the study's own pipeline. The sample includes roughly 120,000 distinct CDR3 sequences, with 15% to 20% observed a single time. The ten largest clones represent over 11% of the sample.

This entry belongs to a study of T-cell memory formation after mild COVID-19 (dated by TCRdb to about 2021). Background on the whole study: TCR sequence clusters from the two donors were largely donor specific. Two young, previously healthy adult volunteers, one female and one male, were included in the cohort. In a couple of donors, T-cell clones that expanded and contracted after mild COVID-19 were tracked by sequencing TCRalpha and TCRbeta repertoires over time.

Results the study describes overall, beyond this receptor: The second-wave clones that peaked on day 37 were not confirmed to be SARS-CoV-2 specific. The detection of some responding clones in pre-infection memory suggests that pre-existing cross-reactive memory T cells joined the SARS-CoV-2 response. Only a couple of mild cases were covered in the study, and larger cohorts including severe cases with pre-infection samples were considered necessary. Balanced CD4/CD8 phenotypes were observed for clones contracting from day 15 to 85, whereas a bias towards CD4+ was observed for a second wave of clones expanding from day 15 to 37. Contracting CD4+ clones were located mainly in the CM and EM memory subsets, whereas CD8+ clones were found to be enriched in EMRA.

PBMCs were isolated by Ficoll-Paque density gradient centrifugation. The sequence derives from an adult woman who had mild COVID-19 (a few samples of this study predate the infection). The sample titles of this study are shuffled in the database, so cell type and time point are left out; the donor was told from shared clones. Sequencing was carried out using PBMCs or a T cell subset sorted from them (not recorded which).

The sequenced DNA is TGCGCCAGCGCTTCTAGCGGGGGGGCCTTAGGAAATGAGCAGTTCTTC. Its coded protein is CASASSGGALGNEQFF. The chain is made from TRBV5-1 and TRBJ2-1; 12 central nucleotides agree with TRBD2. The CDR3 covers 16 residues, taking in both the cysteine and the phenylalanine. This entry keeps only the CDR3 DNA: 48 bases, framed from base 1. CDR1 and CDR2 (SGHRS, YFSETQ) derive from the germline V gene. V ends up 7 bases short and J 7 bases short, with an unmatched junction base count of 12.